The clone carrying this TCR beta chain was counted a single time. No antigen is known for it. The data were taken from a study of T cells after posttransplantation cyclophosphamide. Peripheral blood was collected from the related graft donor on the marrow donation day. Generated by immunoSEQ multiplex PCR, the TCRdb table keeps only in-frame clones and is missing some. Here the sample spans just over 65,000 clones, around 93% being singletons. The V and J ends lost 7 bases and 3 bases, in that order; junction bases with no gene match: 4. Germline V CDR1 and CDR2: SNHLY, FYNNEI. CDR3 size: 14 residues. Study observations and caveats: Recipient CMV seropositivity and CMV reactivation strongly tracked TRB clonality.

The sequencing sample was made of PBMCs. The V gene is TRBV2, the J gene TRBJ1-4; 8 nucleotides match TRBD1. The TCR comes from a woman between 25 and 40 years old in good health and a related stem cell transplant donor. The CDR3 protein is CASIETGANEKLFF. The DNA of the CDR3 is TGTGCCAGCATTGAGACAGGGGCTAATGAAAAACTGTTTTTT.